This record covers a single TCR beta chain. Participants, roughly 18 to 90 years old, spanned around 26 US areas. Cohort assignment relied on participant-reported clinical history. Donors of Cohort 3 who recovered were those that had two negative PCRs, clearance, or symptom resolution. The data were taken from a study of blood T cell repertoires in COVID-19. CDR3 length: 14 residues. Germline CDR1 reads SGHTA; CDR2 reads FQGNSA. Losses at the gene ends were 5 bases for V and 6 bases for J; bases not matched to a gene: 5. Repertoires were generated with immunoSEQ multiplex PCR, while TCRdb's copy carries only in-frame clones and drops some. The table has a few hundred thousand clones, 65% to 85% seen once.

The J gene is TRBJ2-1, the V gene TRBV7-2, with TRBD2 identical over 9 bases. The sequencing sample was made of PBMCs or T cells enriched from blood (not recorded which). The receptor was derived from a woman between 40 and 55 years old who had recovered from COVID-19. In DNA form, the CDR3 reads TGTGCCAGCAGCGCCCGACTAGCGGCCAATGAGCAGTTCTTC. This translates into CASSARLAANEQFF.